These 26 T cell receptor beta chains came from one sample sequenced in a study of beta chain features in type 1 diabetes. The antigens these receptors bind are not known. Overall study results and limits: Type 1 diabetes patients showed a moderate but significant shortening of TCRB CDR3s in all four CD4+ subsets.

Sequenced material consisted of expressed TCRB transcripts (all of the isolated RNA was reverse transcribed). Measured with immunoSEQ multiplex PCR; TCRdb has only the in-frame clones, and not every one. This table has around 25,000 clones, 68% appearing once. The sequencing input was stem cell memory CD4+ T cells from blood. The receptors come from a woman aged 40-49 years with type 1 diabetes.

The table lists this clone with a count of one. The chain carries TRBV28 and TRBJ1-2; tentatively, D is TRBD1 (5 bases). Looked up from germline, CDR1 is MDHEN and CDR2 is SYDVKM. This CDR3 region has 15 residues. V was clipped by 7 bases and J by 4 bases, with 19 bases between them. CDR3 region: CASIRAGGILYGYTF. CDR3 in DNA: TGTGCCAGCATACGGGCGGGGGGTATACTCTATGGCTACACCTTC.

This chain uses TRBV9 with TRBJ1-3; tentatively, D is TRBD1 (5 bases). The CDR3 spans 18 residues. Looked up from germline, CDR1 is SGDLS and CDR2 is YYNGEE. Trimming took 0 bases from V and 0 from J, leaving 16 bases between them. The CDR3 here is CASSVEGLGYSSGNTIYF. Written as DNA, the CDR3 is TGTGCCAGCAGCGTAGAGGGGTTGGGTTACTCCTCTGGAAACACCATATATTTT.

This chain links TRBV7-2 with TRBJ2-3, with TRBD2 matching 7 bases. This CDR3 spans 16 amino acids. Germline CDR1 SGHTA, CDR2 FQGNSA. With 0 bases clipped from V and 1 base from J, the junction kept 4 bases outside the gene matches. The CDR3 coding sequence is TGTGCCAGCAGCTTAGCGAAGGCGGGGGGCACAGATACGCAGTATTTT. It encodes CASSLAKAGGTDTQYF.

This chain connects TRBV7-2 to TRBJ2-5, with 10 bases fitting TRBD1. Near its end, the DNA agrees better with TRBJ2-7, so the J call may be wrong. Germline CDR1 reads SGHTA; CDR2 reads FQGNSA. The CDR3 covers 14 residues. Written as DNA, the CDR3 is TGTGCCAGCAGCCCGGGACAGGGGCGCTACGAGCAGTACTTC. Amino acids: CASSPGQGRYEQYF.

This clone was detected a few times. J is TRBJ1-1 and V is TRBV23-1; the D gene is possibly TRBD1 (5 bases). TRBV23-1 counts as an open reading frame of uncertain function. CDR3 size: 15 residues. The V end lost 3 bases, the J end lost 1 base, and 12 bases lay between the germline ends. The CDR3 loop is CASSHPGGWNTEAFF. The CDR3 DNA is TGCGCCAGCAGTCACCCGGGGGGATGGAACACTGAAGCTTTCTTT.

The rearrangement joins TRBV5-6 to TRBJ2-1; D perhaps matches TRBD2 (5 bases). This CDR3 has 14 amino acids. Germline V gene sequence: CDR1 SGHDT, CDR2 YYEEEE. V was cut by 0 bases and J by 6 bases, with 10 bases left in between. The CDR3, as DNA: TGTGCCAGCAGCTTGGGAGGGTGGGGCAATGAGCAGTTCTTC. Translated, it gives CASSLGGWGNEQFF.

This clone was counted between two and nine times. The chain couples TRBV7-3 to TRBJ2-2; TRBD1 matches at 7 bases. In germline, CDR1 is SGHTA, CDR2 FQGTGA. CDR3 length: 15 amino acids. The V and J ends lost 4 bases and 6 bases, in that order; junction bases with no gene match: 8. The CDR3 reads CASSSHRGVSGELFF. The CDR3 DNA is TGTGCCAGCAGCTCTCACAGGGGAGTGTCCGGGGAGCTGTTTTTT.

J is TRBJ2-2 and V is TRBV6-1; TRBD1 aligns across 8 bases. This CDR3 comprises 14 residues. After removal of 7 bases from V and 4 bases from J, the junction contained 5 bases not matched to a gene. CDR1 is MNHNS and CDR2 is SASEGT in the germline V gene. CDR3 sequence reads: CASTGQGRTGELFF. Written as DNA, the CDR3 is TGTGCCAGCACCGGACAGGGACGCACCGGGGAGCTGTTTTTT.

The chain recombines TRBV19 with TRBJ1-5; D gene uncertain. CDR1 is LNHDA, CDR2 SQIVND, per germline (reference sequence). This CDR3 region has 14 residues. V lost 5 bases and J 1 base, leaving 9 bases between the germline ends. CDR3 coding DNA: TGTGCCAGTAGTTGGAGTGGGAGCAATCAGCCCCAGCATTTT. Translating gives CASSWSGSNQPQHF.

This sequence joins TRBV5-1 and TRBJ1-1; possible D gene TRBD1, 5 bases. The length of the CDR3 is 13 residues. Germline CDR1 and CDR2: SGHRS and YFSETQ. The V end lost 2 bases, the J end lost 4 bases, and 9 bases lay between the germline ends. The CDR3 DNA reads as TGCGCCAGCAGCTTTTCAGGGCCCACTGAAGCTTTCTTT. Protein sequence: CASSFSGPTEAFF.

The sample holds a few counts of this clone. The chain combines TRBV5-1 with TRBJ2-7, with 8 bases identical to TRBD1. Germline values: CDR1 SGHRS, CDR2 YFSETQ. Germline trimming cut 3 bases from V and 5 bases from J; bases unmatched to any gene: 4. This CDR3 has 13 amino acids. The CDR3 region is CASSSTGDHEQYF. DNA of the CDR3: TGCGCCAGCAGCTCGACAGGGGACCACGAGCAGTACTTC.

This chain links TRBV7-2 with TRBJ1-1; TRBD1 agrees at 8 bases. The CDR3 spans 12 residues. Looked up from germline, CDR1 is SGHTA and CDR2 is FQGNSA. V gave up 3 bases and J gave up 7 bases; unmatched junction bases: 1. CDR3 protein: CASSFDRGEAFF. CDR3 nucleotides: TGTGCCAGCAGCTTTGACAGGGGTGAAGCTTTCTTT.

V gene TRBV5-8 combines with J gene TRBJ2-3; 7 positions agree with TRBD1. The CDR3 totals 16 residues. V dropped 4 bases and J dropped 0; count of bases not matched to a gene: 8. The V gene's germline CDR1 is SGHTS and CDR2 YDEGEE. DNA of the CDR3: TGTGCCAGCAGCCTTTGGGACAGCCCAAGCACAGATACGCAGTATTTT. This translates into CASSLWDSPSTDTQYF.

In this sample, this clone turned up a few times. This chain links TRBV2 with TRBJ1-1; D not certain. V was shortened by 2 bases and J by 0 bases, with 4 bases between the two germline ends. This CDR3 comprises 13 residues. CDR1 SNHLY and CDR2 FYNNEI come from the germline V gene. The CDR3 loop is CASSEQLNTEAFF. CDR3 in DNA: TGTGCCAGCAGTGAACAGTTGAACACTGAAGCTTTCTTT.

V and J are TRBV21-1 and TRBJ1-2; TRBD1, the D gene given by the table, was not confirmed from the DNA. TRBV21-1 is a recognized pseudogene. The CDR3 covers 14 residues. In DNA form, the CDR3 reads TGTGCCAGCAGCCTTCAGACAGGGCTCTATGGCTACACCTTC. This encodes CASSLQTGLYGYTF.

The table lists this clone with a few counts. The chain recombines TRBV11-2 with TRBJ2-5; TRBD1 aligns across 8 bases. Trimming took 5 bases from V and 5 from J; bases not matched to a gene: 4. This CDR3 comprises 13 residues. Germline assignment: CDR1 SGHAT and CDR2 FQNNGV. CDR3 coding DNA: TGTGCCAGCAGCATGACAGGGGTGGAGACCCAGTACTTC. This encodes CASSMTGVETQYF.

In DNA, the CDR3 is TGTGCCAGCAGCCCGGGCCCGGGGAATGAGCAGTACTTC. Translated, it gives CASSPGPGNEQYF. The chain has TRBV5-4 and TRBJ2-7, with D perhaps matching TRBD2 (5 bases). Trimming stripped 4 bases from V and 7 bases from J, with 15 bases between. This CDR3 is 13 amino acids long. Looked up from germline, CDR1 is SGHNT and CDR2 is YYREEE (reference sequence).

This rearrangement joins TRBV28 to TRBJ2-2, with D perhaps matching TRBD1 (6 bases). This CDR3 spans 15 amino acids. V lost 6 bases, J lost 0 bases, and 11 bases lay in between. Germline CDR1 MDHEN, CDR2 SYDVKM. The CDR3 DNA reads TGTGCCAGCAGCGATGGACAGACGAACACCGGGGAGCTGTTTTTT. Amino acids: CASSDGQTNTGELFF.

CDR3 bases: TGCAGCGGACTAGACAGTAACTATGGCTACACCTTC. Translating it yields CSGLDSNYGYTF. This rearrangement joins TRBV29-1 to TRBJ1-2; possible D gene TRBD1, 5 bases. Germline V gene data show CDR1 as SQVTM and CDR2 as ANQGSEA. The length of the CDR3 is 12 residues. Trimming stripped 7 bases from V and 1 base from J, with 10 bases between.

The rearrangement links TRBV12-2 to TRBJ1-5; TRBD1, the table's D call, lacks a check against the DNA. TRBV12-2 is flagged as a pseudogene. This CDR3 is built from 16 residues. The CDR3 nucleotides read TGTGCAAGTCGCTTTCGCCGGGACAGGGGTAATCAGCCCCAGCATTTT. It encodes CASRFRRDRGNQPQHF.

This clone was detected only a few times. V and J are TRBV6-1 and TRBJ2-7; TRBD1 aligns across 7 bases. Germline loops: CDR1 MNHNS, CDR2 SASEGT. The CDR3 contains 12 residues. Trimming took 5 bases from V and 4 from J; bases not matched to a gene: 2. The CDR3 region is CASSRDSYEQYF. CDR3 sequence (DNA): TGTGCCAGCAGTAGGGACAGTTACGAGCAGTACTTC.

The chain uses TRBV7-2 and TRBJ2-7, with D possibly being TRBD2 (5 bases). The CDR3 contains 14 residues. Germline CDR1 SGHTA, CDR2 FQGNSA. Trimming left V 1 base short and J 7 bases short, with 14 bases between. The CDR3 loop is CASSLGLAAGEQYF. CDR3 bases: TGTGCCAGCAGCTTAGGCCTAGCTGCGGGTGAGCAGTACTTC.

J is TRBJ1-2 and V is TRBV5-4, with D tentatively TRBD1 (5 bases). Germline V gene lookup returns CDR1 SGHNT and CDR2 YYREEE (reference sequence). The ends were cut back, 3 bases at V and 7 bases at J, with 16 bases in the middle. The CDR3 length is 14 residues. CDR3 in DNA: TGTGCCAGCAGCTATGACATGGGGGGAGGTGGCTACACCTTC. Translating it yields CASSYDMGGGGYTF.

The genes are TRBV30 and TRBJ1-3, with no clear D. Trimming took 2 bases from V and 0 from J, leaving 8 bases between them. The CDR3 extends over 14 amino acids. Germline CDR1 GTSNPN, CDR2 SVGIG (reference sequence). This CDR3 is CAWSPSSSGNTIYF. In nucleotides, the CDR3 is TGTGCCTGGAGTCCCTCGAGCTCTGGAAACACCATATATTTT. The full variable domain, its missing parts supplied by reference TRBV30 and TRBJ1-3, is SQTIHQWPATLVQPVGSPLSLECTVEGTSNPNLYWYRQAAGRGLQLLFYSVGIGQISSEVPQNLSASRPQDRQFILSSKKLLLSDSGFYLCAWSPSSSGNTIYFGEGSWLTVV.

V and J are TRBV5-6 and TRBJ2-5; 9 nucleotides align to TRBD1. The CDR3 is made up of 15 amino acids. Germline V lookup: CDR1 SGHDT, CDR2 YYEEEE. V lost 0 bases and J lost 5; bases outside the gene matches: 5. DNA of the CDR3: TGTGCCAGCAGCTTGGACAGGGGGCGCAAGGAGACCCAGTACTTC. It specifies CASSLDRGRKETQYF.

The genes are TRBV5-1 and TRBJ1-5; D gene ambiguous. The germline CDR1 and CDR2 sequences are SGHRS and YFSETQ. The CDR3 has 13 residues. Deletions cut 1 base from V and 5 bases from J, with 7 bases between. In DNA, the CDR3 is TGCGCCAGCAGCTTGCTGGGAGATCAGCCCCAGCATTTT. Amino acids: CASSLLGDQPQHF. Full variable domain (outside the CDR3, taken from reference TRBV5-1 and TRBJ1-5): KAGVTQTPRYLIKTRGQQVTLSCSPISGHRSVSWYQQTPGQGLQFLFEYFSETQRNKGNFPGRFSGRQFSNSRSEMNVSTLELGDSALYLCASSLLGDQPQHFGDGTRLSIL.